This entry lists 30 T cell receptor beta chains sequenced from one sample in a study of T cells in Graves' hyperthyroidism and ophthalmopathy. RNA transcripts yielded amplified TCR beta CDR3 regions. Using the HTBI primer set, a first-round RT-PCR was run on the TCR CDR3. One entry per CDR3 protein results from TCRdb running MiXCR on the multiplex PCR reads. The repertoire holds about 500,000 distinct CDR3 sequences, with about 15% as singletons. What was sequenced was blood. Receptors originate from a woman in her 30s with Graves' ophthalmopathy.

The table lists this clonotype with many counts. This rearrangement joins TRBV7-2 to TRBJ1-1; 8 nucleotides line up with TRBD1. The V segment lost 2 bases and the J segment 3 bases; nucleotides outside the gene matches: 2. CDR1 is SGHTA and CDR2 is FQGNSA in the germline V gene. The CDR3 extends over 14 amino acids. The CDR3, as DNA: TGTGCCAGCAGCTTAAACAGGGGGGACACTGAAGCTTTCTTT. It codes for CASSLNRGDTEAFF.

In its sample, this clonotype was seen many times. V gene TRBV30 combines with J gene TRBJ1-3; no reliable D call. CDR1 and CDR2 from the germline V gene are GTSNPN and SVGIG (reference sequence). CDR3 length: 13 amino acids. The V end lost 2 bases, the J end lost 4 bases, and 9 bases lay between the germline ends. The CDR3: CAWSPQVGNTIYF. The CDR3 DNA reads TGTGCCTGGAGTCCTCAGGTCGGAAACACCATATATTTT.

The rearrangement links TRBV12-5 to TRBJ2-1; 12 bases fit TRBD2. V lost 1 base and J lost 9; bases outside the gene matches: 7. Per germline, CDR1 LGHNT and CDR2 FRNRAP. The CDR3 is made up of 16 amino acids. Written as DNA, the CDR3 is TGTGCTAGTGGTTTGGGACTAGCGGGAGAGGGTGGTGAGCAGTTCTTC. It specifies CASGLGLAGEGGEQFF.

Many counts were recorded for this clonotype. The chain recombines TRBV7-8 with TRBJ1-2, with D possibly TRBD1 on 6 matching bases. The germline V gene has CDR1 SGHVS and CDR2 FQNEAQ. The CDR3 spans 15 residues. The germline V and J ends were trimmed by 7 bases and 2 bases, with 17 bases remaining between them. Here the CDR3 DNA reads TGTGCCAGCACCCCGGGGGGGGCAGGGAACTATGGCTACACCTTC. Translated, it gives CASTPGGAGNYGYTF.

The V call is TRBV5-1, the J call TRBJ1-4; 9 positions agree with TRBD1. This CDR3 has 17 residues. CDR1 and CDR2 (germline): SGHRS, YFSETQ. Unmatched junction bases numbered 7, after V lost 4 bases and J lost 0 bases. The CDR3 DNA sequence: TGCGCCAGCAGCAGGGGACAGGGCCATACAACTAATGAAAAACTGTTTTTT. Translated: CASSRGQGHTTNEKLFF.

There are a few counts of this clonotype. The genes are TRBV5-6 and TRBJ2-5; no firm D call. With 5 bases removed from V and 3 bases from J, the gap between germline ends came to 11 bases. The CDR3 consists of 13 residues. Germline V CDR1 and CDR2: SGHDT, YYEEEE. CDR3 sequence reads: CASRLRVKETQYF. The CDR3 coding sequence is TGTGCCAGCAGACTCCGGGTCAAAGAGACCCAGTACTTC.

The rearrangement links TRBV12-3 or TRBV12-4 to TRBJ2-1; 10 nucleotides agree with TRBD1. J was trimmed by 10 bases and V by 3 bases; bases with no gene match: 9. The CDR3 length is 15 residues. Here the CDR3 DNA reads TGTGCCAGCAGTTTCTGGGACAGGGGAATTTGGGAGCAGTTCTTC. Its protein product is CASSFWDRGIWEQFF.

The chain couples TRBV20-1 to TRBJ2-2, with 12 bases lining up with TRBD2. The CDR3 length is 17 residues. Unmatched junction bases numbered 10, after V lost 7 bases and J lost 1 base. Germline-derived CDR1 and CDR2 are DFQATT and SNEGSKA (reference sequence). CDR3 loop: CSVETGTSGLNTGELFF. The CDR3 DNA reads as TGCAGTGTTGAGACCGGGACTAGCGGGTTGAACACCGGGGAGCTGTTTTTT.

The V gene is TRBV19, the J gene TRBJ2-1, with 7 bases lining up with TRBD2. The germline gives CDR1 LNHDA, CDR2 SQIVND (reference sequence). This CDR3 has 15 residues. With V trimmed by 4 bases and J by 5 bases, 8 bases remained unmatched. The DNA of the CDR3 is TGTGCCAGTAGTAGACTGGGGGGAGGGGACAATGAGCAGTTCTTC. Translation: CASSRLGGGDNEQFF.

V and J are TRBV20-1 and TRBJ2-5, with D perhaps TRBD1 or TRBD2 (5 bases each). The V end was cut by 3 bases, the J end by 1 base, with 12 bases between. The CDR3 contains 14 residues. The germline gives CDR1 DFQATT, CDR2 SNEGSKA (reference sequence). The CDR3 nucleotides read TGCAGTGCTAGGTCGGGACGCCTCCAAGAGACCCAGTACTTC. This translates into CSARSGRLQETQYF.

The sample holds many counts of this clonotype. Here the CDR3 reads CATSRELVYNEQFF. The CDR3 DNA sequence: TGTGCCACCAGCAGAGAACTAGTCTACAATGAGCAGTTCTTC. V is TRBV15 and J is TRBJ2-1, with a tentative D call TRBD2 (5 bases). This CDR3 region has 14 residues. V was trimmed by 0 bases and J by 3 bases, leaving 6 bases between them. Germline lookup yields CDR1 LNHNV and CDR2 YYDKDF (reference sequence).

This clonotype was seen ten or more times. This chain connects TRBV9 to TRBJ2-5; 9 bases agree with TRBD1. V was clipped by 3 bases and J by 2 bases; unmatched bases: 5. The CDR3 consists of 15 residues. From germline, CDR1 is SGDLS and CDR2 YYNGEE. In nucleotides, the CDR3 is TGTGCCAGCAGCGGAGCAGGGACAGGGCAAGAGACCCAGTACTTC. Translated, it gives CASSGAGTGQETQYF.

This clonotype came up many times. The chain couples TRBV5-1 to TRBJ2-1; D is undetermined. Between the trimmed V and J ends, which lost 0 bases and 4 bases, there was a span of 8 bases. The CDR3 is 14 residues long. CDR1 SGHRS and CDR2 YFSETQ come from the germline V gene. The CDR3 nucleotides read TGCGCCAGCAGCTTGGCCACGGCGTACAATGAGCAGTTCTTC. Translation gives CASSLATAYNEQFF. Full variable domain (rest looked up from reference TRBV5-1 and TRBJ2-1): KAGVTQTPRYLIKTRGQQVTLSCSPISGHRSVSWYQQTPGQGLQFLFEYFSETQRNKGNFPGRFSGRQFSNSRSEMNVSTLELGDSALYLCASSLATAYNEQFFGPGTRLTVL.

This clonotype was counted many times. V gene TRBV20-1 combines with J gene TRBJ2-3; D is undetermined. Germline V gives CDR1 DFQATT, CDR2 SNEGSKA (reference sequence). V lost 3 bases and J lost 2, with 3 bases in between. The CDR3 has 11 amino acids. This CDR3 reads CSASPTDTQYF. In DNA form, the CDR3 reads TGCAGTGCTAGCCCCACAGATACGCAGTATTTT.

This clonotype was recorded at least ten times. The chain couples TRBV7-2 to TRBJ2-2; D is ambiguous. Trimming stripped 0 bases from V and 4 bases from J, with 9 bases between. CDR1 and CDR2 from the germline V gene are SGHTA and FQGNSA. CDR3 length: 15 amino acids. As DNA, the CDR3 is TGTGCCAGCAGCTTAGCCGACTGGGGCACCGGGGAGCTGTTTTTT. Translating gives CASSLADWGTGELFF.

V and J are TRBV4-2 and TRBJ2-1, with TRBD1 matching over 7 bases. This CDR3 is 15 amino acids long. J lost 5 bases, V lost 3 bases, and 7 bases had no gene match. From germline, CDR1 is LGHNA and CDR2 YNFKEQ. The CDR3 nucleotides are TGTGCCAGCAGCCAGCAGGGACAGCCCAACAATGAGCAGTTCTTC. This sequence encodes CASSQQGQPNNEQFF.

This rearrangement joins TRBV5-5 to TRBJ2-6; 7 bases agree with TRBD1. Germline lookup yields CDR1 SGHKS and CDR2 YYEKEE (reference sequence). The CDR3 runs to 18 residues. The J segment lost 0 bases and the V segment lost 3 bases, leaving 9 bases of the junction unmatched. The CDR3 nucleotides are TGTGCCAGCAGCTCCAACAGGGGATACACCTCTGGGGCCAACGTCCTGACTTTC. Translated: CASSSNRGYTSGANVLTF.

Ten or more counts support this clonotype. This chain uses TRBV18 with TRBJ2-1; D remains unclear. Germline V CDR1 and CDR2: KGHSH, LQKENI. The CDR3 spans 13 residues. Trimming pared 6 bases from V and 3 bases from J, leaving 9 bases between. DNA for the CDR3: TGTGCCAGCTCCCGCTCGGGCTACAATGAGCAGTTCTTC. Translated: CASSRSGYNEQFF.

The CDR3 is CSVRRTYNEQFF. In DNA form, the CDR3 reads TGCAGCGTTAGGAGGACCTACAATGAGCAGTTCTTC. V usage is TRBV29-1 and J usage is TRBJ2-1, with D maybe TRBD2 (5 bases). This CDR3 has 12 residues. Trimming took off 5 bases at V and 2 bases at J, with 7 bases between the two ends. Per the germline V gene, CDR1 is SQVTM and CDR2 is ANQGSEA.

This clonotype was counted a few times. One base away lies a much larger clone, so this may be a sequencing read error. J is TRBJ1-4 and V is TRBV2; D possibly corresponds to TRBD1 (5 bases). The CDR3 is 11 amino acids. Germline values: CDR1 SNHLY, CDR2 FYNNEI. The CDR3 spells CASSVGERLFF. The CDR3 DNA reads as TGTGCCAGCAGTGTGGGGGAAAGACTGTTTTTT.

This clonotype appeared many times. V and J are TRBV7-2 and TRBJ2-3; a weak D match, TRBD2 (6 bases). V lost 1 base, J lost 6 bases, and 29 bases lay in between. The length of the CDR3 is 20 residues. CDR1 and CDR2 (germline): SGHTA, FQGNSA. Written as DNA, the CDR3 is TGTGCCAGCAGCTTAGAGGCTAACAGGAGGGCCCCTCACCCGTCGGATACGCAGTATTTT. Its protein is CASSLEANRRAPHPSDTQYF.

The chain employs TRBV4-2 and TRBJ2-1; D is undetermined. This CDR3 region has 16 residues. V was cut by 0 bases and J by 5 bases, with 14 bases left in between. CDR1 is LGHNA and CDR2 is YNFKEQ in the germline V gene. CDR3 loop: CASSQDIWSQDNEQFF. For the CDR3, the DNA is TGTGCCAGCAGCCAAGATATTTGGAGTCAGGACAATGAGCAGTTCTTC.

In this sample, this clonotype turned up many times. This rearrangement joins TRBV12-3 or TRBV12-4 to TRBJ2-5; 9 bases fit TRBD2. J gave up 5 bases and V 5 bases, and 9 bases lay outside the gene matches. This CDR3 has 15 residues. The CDR3 DNA follows: TGTGCCAGCAGTCAAAGCGGGAGGAGGGTGGAGACCCAGTACTTC. This codes for CASSQSGRRVETQYF.

This clonotype was counted between two and nine times. The chain uses TRBV7-2 and TRBJ2-2, with D unclear. Germline loops: CDR1 SGHTA, CDR2 FQGNSA. The CDR3 loop spans 13 amino acids. Between the trimmed V and J ends, which lost 4 bases and 4 bases, there was a span of 7 bases. Here the CDR3 DNA reads TGTGCCAGCAGCTCCCTGATCACCGGGGAGCTGTTTTTT. It encodes CASSSLITGELFF.

This clonotype was picked up many times. The chain links TRBV3-1 to TRBJ2-7; possibly TRBD1 for D (6 bases). V gave up 3 bases and J gave up 2 bases, with 20 bases separating them. Germline CDR1 LGHDT, CDR2 YNNKEL (reference sequence). The CDR3 length is 17 residues. Here the CDR3 reads CASSQTKTRGAPYEQYF. The CDR3 DNA reads as TGTGCCAGCAGCCAGACAAAGACCAGGGGTGCCCCCTACGAGCAGTACTTC.

This clonotype occurred once. A read error may explain this, as a much larger clone is one base away. J is TRBJ1-1 and V is TRBV7-2; D is ambiguous. This CDR3 has 11 residues. V lost 7 bases, J lost 8 bases, and 11 bases lay in between. From germline, CDR1 is SGHTA and CDR2 FQGNSA. CDR3: CASTLVEEAFF. In DNA form, the CDR3 reads TGTGCCAGCACCCTGGTTGAGGAAGCTTTCTTT.

V gene TRBV12-3 or TRBV12-4 combines with J gene TRBJ2-5; D may be TRBD1 (6 bases). This CDR3 comprises 14 residues. Trimming shortened V by 5 bases and J by 2 bases, and 12 bases separated the two germline ends. This chain's CDR3 is CASSHGQIQETQYF. The CDR3 DNA follows: TGTGCCAGCAGTCATGGACAGATACAAGAGACCCAGTACTTC.

This clonotype was seen more than once but under ten times. The chain is built from TRBV12-3 or TRBV12-4 and TRBJ2-2, with TRBD2 matching over 10 bases. The CDR3 extends over 17 amino acids. V lost 3 bases and J lost 7; bases outside the gene matches: 11. The CDR3 sequence: CASSFIILAGEGGELFF. The CDR3 DNA sequence: TGTGCCAGCAGTTTTATTATCCTAGCGGGAGAGGGCGGGGAGCTGTTTTTT.

Many counts were recorded for this clonotype. V usage is TRBV20-1 and J usage is TRBJ2-3; D unclear. V dropped 7 bases and J dropped 2 bases, with 7 bases sitting between them. The CDR3 extends over 11 amino acids. Looked up from germline, CDR1 is DFQATT and CDR2 is SNEGSKA (reference sequence). CDR3 loop: CSDKTTDTQYF. The CDR3 coding sequence is TGCAGTGATAAGACCACAGATACGCAGTATTTT.

This clonotype was counted many times. V usage is TRBV4-3 and J usage is TRBJ1-1, with a weak D call TRBD1 (5 bases). The germline V gene encodes CDR1 LGHNA and CDR2 YSLEER. This CDR3 comprises 14 residues. Trimming stripped 1 base from V and 5 bases from J, with 11 bases between. CDR3 sequence (DNA): TGCGCCAGCAGCCAAGTACAGGCGGGTACTGAAGCTTTCTTT. It specifies CASSQVQAGTEAFF.